This entry features one T cell receptor beta chain sequence. Its matching antigen is unknown. These data come from a study of T cell repertoires in cytomegalovirus infection. The overall study: Public signatures in TCR beta pointed to CMV infection and matching HLA type. Study findings and constraints: There were carriers of CMV plus the relevant HLA, and cumulative public TCR beta family frequency identified them. The study found HLA-C-restricted CMV-specific TCR beta clonotypes dominating the ex vivo response.

TCRdb re-called the reads with MiXCR, one entry per CDR3 protein. Here the sample spans about 890,000 distinct CDR3 sequences, more than 25% being singletons. The germline V gene has CDR1 SGHTA and CDR2 FQGNSA. V dropped 7 bases and J dropped 4; count of bases not matched to a gene: 10. The CDR3 spans 14 residues. The sequence derives from a human donor in good health (CMV status not recorded). Some clones in this sample may be carry-over from other donors' samples. The V call is TRBV7-2, the J call TRBJ2-7; the match to TRBD1 covers 7 bases. The specimen was cultured CD8+ T cells from PBMCs, collected from culture after CMV antigen stimulation. The CDR3 is CASTVWDRDYEQYF. The CDR3 DNA sequence: TGTGCCAGCACCGTCTGGGACAGAGATTACGAGCAGTACTTC.